This entry lists 30 T cell receptor beta chains sequenced from one sample in a study of T cells in tuberculosis. Sequencing was performed with immunoSEQ multiplex PCR; in TCRdb, only in-frame clones are kept and a portion is missing. The data show 30,000 to 45,000 clones, approximately 94% seen once. The sequencing sample was made of PBMCs. Every receptor here comes from a donor between 10 and 35 years old with latent tuberculosis or without tuberculosis infection. Some clones in this sample may be carry-over from other donors' samples.

The chain combines TRBV21-1 with TRBJ2-1; TRBD1 was called by the table and not checked on the DNA. TRBV21-1 constitutes a pseudogene. The CDR3 sequence is 17 residues long. The CDR3 DNA reads TGTGCCAGCAGCAAAGCAAAGGACAGGGGGCTCCACAATGAGCAGTTCTTC. Its protein product is CASSKAKDRGLHNEQFF.

The V call is TRBV4-2, the J call TRBJ1-2; 7 bases map to TRBD1. In germline, CDR1 is LGHNA, CDR2 YNFKEQ. Losses at the gene ends were 3 bases for V and 5 bases for J; bases not matched to a gene: 18. The CDR3 consists of 18 residues. In nucleotides, the CDR3 is TGTGCCAGCAGCCATCCCGGACAGGATCCCCGCCGCCTTTATGGCTACACCTTC. Residues: CASSHPGQDPRRLYGYTF.

The chain links TRBV9 to TRBJ2-7; 7 nucleotides align to TRBD1. After removal of 0 bases from V and 5 bases from J, the junction contained 2 bases not matched to a gene. CDR1 and CDR2 (germline): SGDLS, YYNGEE. CDR3 size: 13 residues. The CDR3 nucleotides read TGTGCCAGCAGCGTAGGGCAGGGGGACGAGCAGTACGTC. Its translation is CASSVGQGDEQYV.

The gene calls are TRBV27 and TRBJ1-1; tentatively, D is TRBD1 (6 bases). The CDR3 has 13 residues. Germline CDR1 is MNHEY and CDR2 is SMNVEV (reference sequence). Trimming cost V 6 bases and J 6 bases, with 14 bases left between them. The CDR3 nucleotides are TGTGCCAGCAGCCCCACGGGGGGCTCTGAAGCTTTCTTT. It is translated as CASSPTGGSEAFF.

This chain uses TRBV30 with TRBJ1-2; the D gene is possibly TRBD1 (6 bases). Germline V gene lookup returns CDR1 GTSNPN and CDR2 SVGIG (reference sequence). The CDR3 is made up of 18 amino acids. V was trimmed by 2 bases and J by 1 base, leaving 23 bases between them. DNA for the CDR3: TGTGCCTGGAGTCGACGGAGGCCATTCTCAGGGGATAACTATGGCTACACCTTC. Amino acid sequence: CAWSRRRPFSGDNYGYTF.

V is TRBV19 and J is TRBJ2-2; D is unclear. With 5 bases removed from V and 2 bases from J, the gap between germline ends came to 9 bases. The germline CDR1 and CDR2 sequences are LNHDA and SQIVND (reference sequence). The CDR3 extends over 14 amino acids. The CDR3 coding sequence is TGTGCCAGTAGTTTCCAGTTCAACACCGGGGAGCTGTTTTTT. It encodes CASSFQFNTGELFF.

V is TRBV10-3 and J is TRBJ2-3; TRBD1 agrees at 7 bases. The junction had 3 bases not matched to a gene; V was cut back by 5 bases and J by 1 base. This CDR3 is 14 amino acids long. Germline V gene data show CDR1 as ENHRY and CDR2 as SYGVKD. The CDR3 coding sequence is TGTGCCATCAGTACAGGGGACGGCACAGATACGCAGTATTTT. It translates to CAISTGDGTDTQYF.

The table lists this clone with a count of one. The chain employs TRBV5-4 and TRBJ2-3; D possibly corresponds to TRBD2 (7 bases). Germline V gene lookup returns CDR1 SGHNT and CDR2 YYREEE (reference sequence). The CDR3 sequence is 15 residues long. Trimming left V 3 bases short and J 3 bases short, with 14 bases between. In DNA, the CDR3 is TGTGCCAGCAGCTCTGTCGGGGGGCAGACAGATACGCAGTATTTT. Protein product: CASSSVGGQTDTQYF.

This sequence joins TRBV10-3 and TRBJ2-3; possible D gene TRBD2, 6 bases. Per germline, CDR1 ENHRY and CDR2 SYGVKD. The CDR3 consists of 14 residues. Between the trimmed V and J ends, which lost 5 bases and 5 bases, there was a span of 14 bases. CDR3 DNA: TGTGCCATCAGTCTCCAGGACGGGAGAGATACGCAGTATTTT. Its translation: CAISLQDGRDTQYF.

The chain uses TRBV7-9 and TRBJ1-1; TRBD1 is a possible D gene (6 bases). V lost 7 bases to trimming and J lost 3 bases, with 21 bases between them. Germline V gene lookup returns CDR1 SEHNR and CDR2 FQNEAQ (reference sequence). This CDR3 contains 16 residues. The CDR3 bases are TGTGCCAGCACAATCAGGGGACGTGACGTGGACACTGAAGCTTTCTTT. It encodes CASTIRGRDVDTEAFF.

V usage is TRBV13 and J usage is TRBJ1-1; TRBD1 agrees at 9 bases. CDR1 is PRHDT, CDR2 FYEKMQ, per germline (reference sequence). The CDR3 covers 13 residues. V lost 6 bases and J lost 4; bases outside the gene matches: 3. The CDR3 DNA follows: TGTGCCAGCAGGCCGACAGGGGGCACTGAAGCTTTCTTT. Its protein is CASRPTGGTEAFF.

This clone was picked up one time. Within the sample, other DNA sequences also encode this same CDR3. The chain joins TRBV5-1 to TRBJ1-1; D might be TRBD1 (6 bases). V lost 4 bases, J lost 2 bases, and 9 bases lay in between. The CDR3 has 13 residues. Germline lookup yields CDR1 SGHRS and CDR2 YFSETQ. The CDR3 spells CASSLRGNTEAFF. CDR3 nucleotide sequence: TGCGCCAGCAGCCTCAGGGGAAACACTGAAGCTTTCTTT.

V is TRBV27 and J is TRBJ1-5; the match to TRBD1 covers 7 bases. Germline values: CDR1 MNHEY, CDR2 SMNVEV (reference sequence). This CDR3 region has 13 residues. Trimming took 8 bases from V and 3 from J; bases not matched to a gene: 4. The CDR3 loop is CASGGTANQPQHF. The CDR3 DNA follows: TGTGCCAGCGGCGGGACAGCCAATCAGCCCCAGCATTTT.

V usage is TRBV7-2 and J usage is TRBJ1-4, with TRBD1 as a possible D gene (5 bases). This CDR3 comprises 13 residues. The germline V gene has CDR1 SGHTA and CDR2 FQGNSA. V lost 2 bases, J lost 7 bases, and 8 bases lay in between. This CDR3 is CASSLTGGEKLFF. DNA for the CDR3: TGTGCCAGCAGCTTAACAGGTGGTGAAAAACTGTTTTTT.

The J gene is TRBJ2-7, the V gene TRBV11-3, with a possible D match to TRBD1 (6 bases). Per germline, CDR1 SGHNT and CDR2 YENEEA. The CDR3 extends over 13 amino acids. V was cut by 2 bases and J by 5 bases, with 10 bases left in between. This CDR3 is CASSLNRVHEQYF. CDR3 nucleotide sequence: TGTGCCAGCAGCTTAAACAGGGTCCACGAGCAGTACTTC.

In this sample, this clone turned up once. This chain uses TRBV10-3 with TRBJ1-3; D is ambiguous. V lost 1 base and J 6 bases, leaving 4 bases between the germline ends. The CDR3 sequence is 12 residues long. In germline, CDR1 is ENHRY, CDR2 SYGVKD. CDR3 sequence: CAISELENTIYF. CDR3 nucleotide sequence: TGTGCCATCAGTGAGTTAGAAAACACCATATATTTT.

The V gene is TRBV23-1, the J gene TRBJ2-6, with D maybe TRBD2 (5 bases). TRBV23-1 is treated as an ORF (open reading frame) with a function not yet certain. The V and J ends lost 7 bases and 3 bases respectively, with 22 bases between them. This CDR3 is 18 amino acids long. CDR3 sequence: CASTPPGSGARGANVLTF. CDR3 sequence (DNA): TGCGCCAGCACCCCCCCGGGATCAGGAGCGCGTGGGGCCAACGTCCTGACTTTC.

This clone was counted once. The V call is TRBV7-2, the J call TRBJ2-2, with 10 bases matching TRBD2. The germline V gene has CDR1 SGHTA and CDR2 FQGNSA. There are 15 residues in the CDR3. The J segment lost 5 bases and the V segment lost 3 bases, leaving 3 bases of the junction unmatched. The CDR3 bases are TGTGCCAGCAGCTTCCGGACTAGCGGAACCGGGGAGCTGTTTTTT. Translating it yields CASSFRTSGTGELFF.

The chain uses TRBV4-3 and TRBJ2-2, with TRBD1 identical over 7 bases. This CDR3 spans 14 amino acids. Trimming took 5 bases from V and 6 from J; bases not matched to a gene: 6. CDR1 LGHNA and CDR2 YSLEER come from the germline V gene. DNA of the CDR3: TGCGCCAGCAGCGAACTGGACAGGCCCGGGGAGCTGTTTTTT. Its protein is CASSELDRPGELFF.

The chain carries TRBV2 and TRBJ1-5, with TRBD1 matching over 7 bases. The CDR3 totals 15 residues. Germline CDR1 is SNHLY and CDR2 is FYNNEI. The V and J ends lost 5 bases and 2 bases, in that order; junction bases with no gene match: 6. The CDR3 DNA reads TGTGCCAGCAGTTTCCAGGGGGGTGGCAATCAGCCCCAGCATTTT. Residues: CASSFQGGGNQPQHF.

The V and J genes are TRBV12-5 and TRBJ1-1, with TRBD1 identical over 9 bases. V gave up 5 bases and J gave up 4 bases; unmatched junction bases: 5. The CDR3 is 14 amino acids. From germline, CDR1 is LGHNT and CDR2 FRNRAP. CDR3 bases: TGTGCTAGTGGTCCGGGACAGGGCGGCACTGAAGCTTTCTTT. Protein: CASGPGQGGTEAFF.

This clone was found once. This chain connects TRBV12-5 to TRBJ2-3; TRBD2 matches 9 bases. This CDR3 has 15 amino acids. Germline-derived CDR1 and CDR2 are LGHNT and FRNRAP. The V and J ends lost 1 base and 5 bases, in that order; junction bases with no gene match: 4. CDR3 region: CASGLGRTSEDTQYF. In nucleotides, the CDR3 is TGTGCTAGTGGTTTGGGGAGGACTAGCGAAGATACGCAGTATTTT.

The chain joins TRBV29-1 to TRBJ1-1; D gene ambiguous. V was trimmed by 5 bases and J by 3 bases, leaving 10 bases between them. Germline CDR1 and CDR2: SQVTM and ANQGSEA. The CDR3 loop spans 12 amino acids. The CDR3 sequence: CSVSRSDTEAFF. The DNA for the CDR3 is TGCAGCGTTTCTAGAAGTGACACTGAAGCTTTCTTT.

The V gene is TRBV28, the J gene TRBJ1-2; TRBD1 agrees at 12 bases. CDR3 length equals 16 residues. With V trimmed by 7 bases and J by 4 bases, 10 bases remained unmatched. Per the germline V gene, CDR1 is MDHEN and CDR2 is SYDVKM. DNA for the CDR3: TGTGCCAGCACCCTTGGGGACAGGGGGCTCGGCTATGGCTACACCTTC. Its translation is CASTLGDRGLGYGYTF.

This rearrangement joins TRBV11-2 to TRBJ2-1; 9 bases are a match to TRBD2. Germline V CDR1 and CDR2: SGHAT, FQNNGV. Trimming at V came to 7 bases and at J to 4 bases, leaving 8 bases not matched to a gene. The CDR3 loop spans 15 amino acids. CDR3 in amino acids: CASNSRLADYNEQFF. The CDR3 DNA reads TGTGCCAGCAATTCCCGACTAGCGGATTACAATGAGCAGTTCTTC.

The chain's CDR3 is CASSLSGLNTEAFF. As DNA, the CDR3 is TGTGCCAGCAGCTTAAGTGGCCTGAACACTGAAGCTTTCTTT. V is TRBV5-6 and J is TRBJ1-1; D gene unclear. The germline V and J ends were trimmed by 2 bases and 0 bases, with 8 bases remaining between them. Germline V lookup: CDR1 SGHDT, CDR2 YYEEEE. This CDR3 has 14 residues.

The chain combines TRBV28 with TRBJ1-1, with 10 positions matching TRBD1. The CDR3 has 20 amino acids. Unmatched junction bases numbered 19, after V lost 0 bases and J lost 6 bases. The V gene's germline CDR1 is MDHEN and CDR2 SYDVKM. CDR3 residues: CASSLWGTGTGERSKSEAFF. The CDR3 nucleotides are TGTGCCAGCAGTTTATGGGGCACCGGGACAGGGGAAAGAAGCAAGTCTGAAGCTTTCTTT.

V and J are TRBV12-5 and TRBJ1-4, with 7 bases aligning to TRBD1. The V gene's germline CDR1 is LGHNT and CDR2 FRNRAP. V gave up 4 bases and J gave up 5 bases; unmatched junction bases: 4. The CDR3 totals 14 residues. CDR3 sequence: CASGWGDRNEKLFF. The CDR3 nucleotides read TGTGCTAGTGGTTGGGGGGACAGAAATGAAAAACTGTTTTTT.

The CDR3 DNA reads as TGTGCCAGCATTCCGCAGGGGGCTGGGGCCAACGTCCTGACTTTC. It codes for CASIPQGAGANVLTF. The chain joins TRBV2 to TRBJ2-6, with TRBD1 matching over 7 bases. CDR3 length equals 15 residues. The V segment lost 7 bases and the J segment 2 bases; nucleotides outside the gene matches: 5. CDR1 is SNHLY and CDR2 is FYNNEI in the germline V gene.

This clone occurred a few times. J is TRBJ2-3 and V is TRBV7-6, with a possible D match to TRBD1 (5 bases). V was shortened by 2 bases and J by 2 bases, with 11 bases between the two germline ends. Germline V gene lookup returns CDR1 SGHVS and CDR2 FNYEAQ. The CDR3 contains 15 residues. CDR3 DNA sequence: TGTGCCAGCAGCTTATACCAGGGATTCACAGATACGCAGTATTTT. Its translation: CASSLYQGFTDTQYF. Complete variable domain (other parts from reference TRBV7-6 and TRBJ2-3): GAGVSQSPRYKVTKRGQDVALRCDPISGHVSLYWYRQALGQGPEFLTYFNYEAQQDKSGLPNDRFSAERPEGSISTLTIQRTEQRDSAMYRCASSLYQGFTDTQYFGPGTRLTVL.